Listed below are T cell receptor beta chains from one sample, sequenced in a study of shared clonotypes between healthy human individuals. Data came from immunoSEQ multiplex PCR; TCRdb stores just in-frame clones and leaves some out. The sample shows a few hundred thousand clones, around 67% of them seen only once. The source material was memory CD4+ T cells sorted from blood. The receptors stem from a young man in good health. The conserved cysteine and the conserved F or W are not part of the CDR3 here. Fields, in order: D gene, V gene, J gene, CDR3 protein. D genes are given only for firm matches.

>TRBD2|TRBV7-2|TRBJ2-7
ASSRLAGVLQY
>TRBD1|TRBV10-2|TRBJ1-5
ASSGQYSNQPQH
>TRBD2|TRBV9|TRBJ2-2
ASSFSGTSLNTGELF
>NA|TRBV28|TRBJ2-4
ASSYQGNIQY
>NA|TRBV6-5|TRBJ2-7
ASTSGGYEQY
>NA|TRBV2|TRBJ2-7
ASSPGATTLGEQY
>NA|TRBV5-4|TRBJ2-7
ASSSPDVPEQY
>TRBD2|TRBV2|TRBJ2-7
ASSGEWGGGMRWSYEQY
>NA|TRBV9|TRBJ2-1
ASSHKNEQF
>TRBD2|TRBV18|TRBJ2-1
ASSPPRLAGELPYNEQF
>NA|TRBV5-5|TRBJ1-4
ASQGVATNEKLF